One and the same sample provided the 19 T cell receptor beta chains below, sequenced in a study of shared clonotypes between healthy human individuals. Libraries were prepared by immunoSEQ multiplex PCR; TCRdb keeps only in-frame clonotypes and omits some of them. Here the sample spans about 1 million clones, about 75% being singletons. Material: memory CD4+ T cells sorted from blood. This sample's subset: CD45RA-negative fraction. Receptors originate from a man younger than 30 in good health.

Here the CDR3 reads CASRSSGSPYNEQFF. Here the CDR3 DNA reads TGTGCCAGCAGATCCAGCGGGAGTCCCTACAATGAGCAGTTCTTC. The chain has TRBV14 and TRBJ2-1; 8 bases line up with TRBD2. With V trimmed by 6 bases and J by 2 bases, 6 bases remained unmatched. This CDR3 has 15 amino acids. The germline V gene encodes CDR1 SGHDN and CDR2 FVKESK.

The chain combines TRBV19 with TRBJ2-7; no definite D call. From germline, CDR1 is LNHDA and CDR2 SQIVND (reference sequence). V lost 3 bases, J lost 0 bases, and 9 bases lay in between. CDR3 length equals 14 residues. CDR3 amino acids: CASSISFSSYEQYF. CDR3 coding DNA: TGTGCCAGTAGTATCTCCTTTAGCTCCTACGAGCAGTACTTC.

This clone is a singleton in its sample. V gene TRBV25-1 combines with J gene TRBJ1-2, with D hard to call. Germline V gene lookup returns CDR1 MGHDK and CDR2 SYGVNS. The V gene lost 4 bases and the J gene lost 4 bases, with 10 bases spanning the gap. There are 13 residues in the CDR3. CDR3 sequence reads: CASSAHGVYGYTF. CDR3 DNA: TGTGCCAGCAGTGCGCATGGAGTCTATGGCTACACCTTC.

The chain uses TRBV28 and TRBJ1-2; the D is unclear. Trimming took off 3 bases at V and 6 bases at J, with 5 bases between the two ends. The CDR3 covers 11 residues. Per germline, CDR1 MDHEN and CDR2 SYDVKM. This chain's CDR3 is CASSFVDGYTF. DNA of the CDR3: TGTGCCAGCAGTTTTGTGGATGGCTACACCTTC.

The chain links TRBV29-1 to TRBJ1-1; possibly TRBD1 for D (5 bases). The germline V and J ends were trimmed by 5 bases and 1 base, with 17 bases remaining between them. Germline lookup yields CDR1 SQVTM and CDR2 ANQGSEA. The CDR3 extends over 15 amino acids. The CDR3 DNA reads TGCAGCGTTTGGGCCTACAGGAAGGGGAACACTGAAGCTTTCTTT. This sequence encodes CSVWAYRKGNTEAFF.

The genes are TRBV27 and TRBJ1-5, with D tentatively TRBD1 (6 bases). Germline CDR1 reads MNHEY; CDR2 reads SMNVEV (reference sequence). Trimming took off 3 bases at V and 3 bases at J, with 12 bases between the two ends. This CDR3 comprises 15 residues. The CDR3 DNA sequence: TGTGCCAGCAGTTTCAACGACAGGAACAATCAGCCCCAGCATTTT. It translates to CASSFNDRNNQPQHF.

CDR3 DNA sequence: TGTGCCAGCAGCCCCGCTGACAGGGCCCATGGCTACACCTTC. It codes for CASSPADRAHGYTF. The V and J genes are TRBV6-5 and TRBJ1-2; TRBD1 matches 7 bases. The CDR3 sequence is 14 residues long. Trimming took 6 bases from V and 6 from J; bases not matched to a gene: 10. Germline CDR1 MNHEY, CDR2 SVGAGI.

V usage is TRBV11-2 and J usage is TRBJ1-1; D might be TRBD1 (5 bases). The CDR3 spans 15 residues. CDR1 and CDR2 from the germline V gene are SGHAT and FQNNGV. Trimming left V 3 bases short and J 1 base short, with 12 bases between. DNA for the CDR3: TGTGCCAGCAGCTTTGGGCAGGGCTGGAACACTGAAGCTTTCTTT. Amino acids: CASSFGQGWNTEAFF.

This chain joins TRBV5-6 and TRBJ1-1; tentatively, D is TRBD1 (5 bases). The V end was cut by 7 bases, the J end by 2 bases, with 15 bases between. There are 14 residues in the CDR3. In germline, CDR1 is SGHDT, CDR2 YYEEEE. CDR3 amino acids: CASGRAGSNTEAFF. The CDR3 coding sequence is TGTGCCAGCGGGCGGGCAGGGAGTAACACTGAAGCTTTCTTT.

CDR3 protein: CASSFVRAPLYGYTF. The CDR3 DNA reads TGTGCCAGCAGCTTCGTCAGGGCCCCCCTATATGGCTACACCTTC. The genes are TRBV7-8 and TRBJ1-2; D might be TRBD1 (5 bases). Germline CDR1 reads SGHVS; CDR2 reads FQNEAQ. The CDR3 has 15 amino acids. V shed 3 bases and J shed 5 bases, with 16 bases lying between them.

A note on this clone: Different DNA sequences within this sample yield the same CDR3. This sequence joins TRBV5-1 and TRBJ2-1; the D gene is possibly TRBD2 (6 bases). The V end lost 3 bases, the J end lost 5 bases, and 9 bases lay between the germline ends. The germline gives CDR1 SGHRS, CDR2 YFSETQ. This CDR3 is built from 13 residues. CDR3 DNA sequence: TGCGCCAGCAGCTCCGGGGGAGACAATGAGCAGTTCTTC. This encodes CASSSGGDNEQFF.

Here the CDR3 reads CASSGANSYEQYF. The CDR3 DNA reads as TGTGCCAGTAGTGGGGCTAACTCCTACGAGCAGTACTTC. The chain is built from TRBV19 and TRBJ2-7; perhaps TRBD1 as D (5 bases). This CDR3 has 13 residues. Germline CDR1 reads LNHDA; CDR2 reads SQIVND (reference sequence). The germline V and J ends were trimmed by 5 bases and 0 bases, with 8 bases remaining between them.

This clone was seen more than once but under ten times. The chain uses TRBV30 and TRBJ1-6, with D possibly TRBD1 on 5 matching bases. Germline assignment: CDR1 GTSNPN and CDR2 SVGIG (reference sequence). The CDR3 sequence is 12 residues long. Trimming took 8 bases from V and 8 from J, leaving 13 bases between them. The CDR3: CAGGVQYSPLHF. Written as DNA, the CDR3 is TGTGCCGGGGGGGTTCAGTATTCACCCCTCCACTTT. The full variable domain, with the rest looked up from reference TRBV30 and TRBJ1-6, is SQTIHQWPATLVQPVGSPLSLECTVEGTSNPNLYWYRQAAGRGLQLLFYSVGIGQISSEVPQNLSASRPQDRQFILSSKKLLLSDSGFYLCAGGVQYSPLHFGNGTRLTVT.

The V and J genes are TRBV5-1 and TRBJ2-5, with 10 bases aligning to TRBD2. Trimming took 0 bases from V and 4 from J; bases not matched to a gene: 6. The CDR3 spans 16 residues. CDR1 SGHRS and CDR2 YFSETQ come from the germline V gene. The CDR3 is CASSLVLAGEGETQYF. The CDR3 nucleotides read TGCGCCAGCAGCTTGGTTCTAGCGGGGGAAGGAGAGACCCAGTACTTC. The entire variable domain, with the rest obtained from reference TRBV5-1 and TRBJ2-5, is as follows: KAGVTQTPRYLIKTRGQQVTLSCSPISGHRSVSWYQQTPGQGLQFLFEYFSETQRNKGNFPGRFSGRQFSNSRSEMNVSTLELGDSALYLCASSLVLAGEGETQYFGPGTRLLVL.

The rearrangement joins TRBV2 to TRBJ2-7, with a tentative D call TRBD2 (6 bases). Between the trimmed V and J ends, which lost 6 bases and 2 bases, there was a span of 14 bases. This CDR3 has 14 amino acids. CDR1 and CDR2 from the germline V gene are SNHLY and FYNNEI. The CDR3 bases are TGTGCCAGCAGAGGAGCGGGTGCCGCCTACGAGCAGTACTTC. As protein: CASRGAGAAYEQYF.

V is TRBV18 and J is TRBJ2-7; D might be TRBD1 (6 bases). V was trimmed by 3 bases and J by 6 bases, leaving 12 bases between them. The CDR3 sequence is 13 residues long. The germline V gene encodes CDR1 KGHSH and CDR2 LQKENI. As DNA, the CDR3 is TGTGCCAGCTCACCGCAAGGGGGACGCGAGCAGTACTTC. Its protein is CASSPQGGREQYF.

The chain employs TRBV27 and TRBJ1-6, with D possibly being TRBD1 (5 bases). V lost 6 bases to trimming and J lost 7 bases, with 25 bases between them. CDR3 length equals 18 residues. Germline lookup yields CDR1 MNHEY and CDR2 SMNVEV (reference sequence). In nucleotides, the CDR3 is TGTGCCAGCAGCCCCCTTTTCTCGTCAGGGAAGGTGAATTCACCCCTCCACTTT. Translating it yields CASSPLFSSGKVNSPLHF.

The rearrangement uses TRBV5-1 and TRBJ1-1; D possibly corresponds to TRBD1 (5 bases). The ends were cut back, 5 bases at V and 4 bases at J, with 12 bases in the middle. Germline V gives CDR1 SGHRS, CDR2 YFSETQ. The CDR3 length is 13 residues. In DNA form, the CDR3 reads TGCGCCAGCAGAGAGGGGAAGATCACTGAAGCTTTCTTT. Translated, it gives CASREGKITEAFF.

This chain links TRBV18 with TRBJ2-2; no definite D call. The germline V gene encodes CDR1 KGHSH and CDR2 LQKENI. The CDR3 runs 16 residues. V was clipped by 9 bases and J by 0 bases, with 17 bases between them. CDR3 amino acids: CASSHSGFANTGELFF. The CDR3 nucleotides read TGTGCCAGTTCCCATTCGGGTTTCGCGAACACCGGGGAGCTGTTTTTT.